This is a list of T cell receptor beta chains from one sample in a study of blood T cell repertoires in COVID-19. Some clones are missing from TCRdb's copy, which holds only in-frame ones; the method was immunoSEQ multiplex PCR. There are 220,000 or so clones in the sample; around 90% occur only once, and roughly 14% lies in the top ten. The sequenced sample consisted of PBMCs or T cells enriched from blood (not recorded which). These receptors came from a woman in her forties or fifties with acute COVID-19. The CDR3 runs from the conserved cysteine through the conserved F or W. D genes are given only for firm matches. Clone size is stated in some rows and not others, as once, few, many or a class when expanded.

V	length	size	J	D	DNA	CDR3
TRBV5-4	15	NA	TRBJ1-1	TRBD1	TGTGCCAGCAGCACGAGGACAGGGGGCAACACTGAAGCTTTCTTT	CASSTRTGGNTEAFF
TRBV7-2	17	NA	TRBJ2-2	NA	TGTGCCAGCAGCTTAGCGTTTCAGGGTTCGAGCACCGGGGAGCTGTTTTTT	CASSLAFQGSSTGELFF
TRBV4-1	16	NA	TRBJ1-1	TRBD1	TGCGCCAGCAGCCAACGTACAGGGGCGGGGAACACTGAAGCTTTCTTT	CASSQRTGAGNTEAFF
TRBV27	12	NA	TRBJ2-7	NA	TGTGCCAGCAGTTTTCCGGGCTACGAGCAGTACTTC	CASSFPGYEQYF
TRBV28	14	NA	TRBJ2-7	NA	TGTGCCAGCAGTTTCGCGGGGCCTCCCTACGAGCAGTACTTC	CASSFAGPPYEQYF
TRBV3-1/TRBV3-2	12	NA	TRBJ2-1	TRBD2	TGTGCCAGCAGCCCCCGACCGGGAGGGCAGTTCTTC	CASSPRPGGQFF
TRBV7-2	13	NA	TRBJ2-3	NA	TGTGCCAGCAGCTTAAGACTGTGGGATACGCAGTATTTT	CASSLRLWDTQYF
TRBV12-3/TRBV12-4	13	NA	TRBJ1-1	NA	TGTGCCAGCAGTTTTCGGGAAAACACTGAAGCTTTCTTT	CASSFRENTEAFF
TRBV10-3	15	NA	TRBJ2-1	TRBD2	TGTGCCATCAGTGACGTGGCGGGAGGGCCTCTTGAGCAGTTCTTC	CAISDVAGGPLEQFF
TRBV7-9	13	NA	TRBJ1-1	NA	TGTGCCAGCAGCTGGGGGGAAGCGACTGAAGCTTTCTTT	CASSWGEATEAFF
TRBV28	15	once	TRBJ2-7	TRBD2	TGTGCCAGCAGGGACAGCGGGAGGGCCCGATACGAGCAGTACTTC	CASRDSGRARYEQYF
TRBV3-1/TRBV3-2	16	NA	TRBJ2-7	TRBD2	TGTGCCAGCAGCCAAGGTCCTAGCGGGATCCCCTACGAGCAGTACTTC	CASSQGPSGIPYEQYF
TRBV27	15	NA	TRBJ2-3	NA	TGTGCCAGCAGTCCCACAGGGTCGAGCACAGATACGCAGTATTTT	CASSPTGSSTDTQYF
TRBV4-2	15	once	TRBJ1-4	TRBD1	TGTGCCAGCAGCCAGGACAGGGGCCTTAATGAAAAACTGTTTTTT	CASSQDRGLNEKLFF
TRBV28	14	NA	TRBJ1-2	NA	TGTGCCAGCAGTTTAGCCGGGACACCCTATGGCTACACCTTC	CASSLAGTPYGYTF
TRBV20-1	13	NA	TRBJ1-4	NA	TGCAGTGCTAGTTCGCGGGACCCAGGAAAACTGTTTTTT	CSASSRDPGKLFF
TRBV5-1	14	NA	TRBJ1-4	TRBD1	TGCGCCAGCAGCGTGACAGGGGGCCATGAAAAACTGTTTTTT	CASSVTGGHEKLFF
TRBV4-2	17	NA	TRBJ2-2	TRBD1	TGTGCCAGCAGCCAAGAATCGGGGACAGGTTATTCTGGGGAGCTGTTTTTT	CASSQESGTGYSGELFF
TRBV11-3	13	NA	TRBJ1-1	TRBD1	TGTGCCAGCAGTCTGTCCGGGACAGGGGAGGCTTTCTTT	CASSLSGTGEAFF
TRBV6-9	13	NA	TRBJ1-2	TRBD1	TGTGCCCCCCTGAGGGGGCCAGGCTATGGCTACACCTTC	CAPLRGPGYGYTF
TRBV4-1	13	few	TRBJ2-2	NA	TGCGCCAGCAGCCGACAAAACACCGGGGAGCTGTTTTTT	CASSRQNTGELFF
TRBV7-8	16	NA	TRBJ2-1	TRBD2	TGTGCCAGCAGCTTAGGGATAGCGGGAGGGGACAATGAGCAGTTCTTC	CASSLGIAGGDNEQFF
TRBV27	17	NA	TRBJ1-2	NA	TGTGCCAGCAGTCCCTATGGCCAGGGGCGAGGGGGAAATGGCTACACCTTC	CASSPYGQGRGGNGYTF
TRBV19	18	NA	TRBJ2-5	TRBD2	TGTGCCAGTAGTATTCGTGGCCAGGCGGGAGGGACGGGGGAGACCCAGTACTTC	CASSIRGQAGGTGETQYF
TRBV3-1/TRBV3-2	15	NA	TRBJ2-5	NA	TGTGCCAGCAGCCAAGGTGGCCAGGCTGGGGAGACCCAGTACTTC	CASSQGGQAGETQYF
TRBV28	17	NA	TRBJ2-2	TRBD2	TGTGCCAGCAGACCCAGGACTAGCGGGACCCACACCGGGGAGCTGTTTTTT	CASRPRTSGTHTGELFF
TRBV5-5	17	NA	TRBJ2-4	TRBD2	TGTGCCAGCGGAGGCCCGGCGGGGGGGATAGCCAAAAACATTCAGTACTTC	CASGGPAGGIAKNIQYF